What follows are 26 T cell receptor beta chains derived from one specimen sequenced in a study of T cells after yellow fever vaccination. One entry per CDR3 protein results from TCRdb running MiXCR on the 5' RACE reads. Of 250,000 or so distinct CDR3 sequences listed, 6.9% are singletons. Sequenced material: CD4+ T cells sorted from PBMCs, taken 15 days after the yellow fever booster vaccination. These receptor sequences come from a man aged 25-40 years who received the YFV17D yellow fever vaccine.

At least ten counts were recorded for this clonotype. The V call is TRBV4-2, the J call TRBJ2-4; D is uncertain. In germline, CDR1 is LGHNA, CDR2 YNFKEQ. V lost 0 bases and J 0 bases, leaving 6 bases between the germline ends. The CDR3 is 15 residues long. CDR3 coding DNA: TGTGCCAGCAGCCAAGATGGCGTAGCCAAAAACATTCAGTACTTC. Protein product: CASSQDGVAKNIQYF.

The gene calls are TRBV20-1 and TRBJ2-5; 8 bases are a match to TRBD2. This CDR3 region has 15 residues. CDR1 and CDR2 (germline): DFQATT, SNEGSKA (reference sequence). The junction had 13 bases not matched to a gene; V was cut back by 8 bases and J by 2 bases. In nucleotides, the CDR3 is TGCAGTCAGACTCCGGGCGGGAGGCCTCAAGAGACCCAGTACTTC. Translation gives CSQTPGGRPQETQYF.

The V and J genes are TRBV18 and TRBJ2-3; TRBD2 matches 9 bases. The CDR3 contains 15 residues. Germline loops: CDR1 KGHSH, CDR2 LQKENI. Unmatched junction bases numbered 3, after V lost 2 bases and J lost 3 bases. CDR3 sequence: CASSPEREVTDTQYF. CDR3 sequence (DNA): TGTGCCAGCTCACCAGAGCGGGAGGTGACAGATACGCAGTATTTT.

The genes are TRBV4-3 and TRBJ1-2; unclear D gene. The CDR3 is made up of 13 amino acids. Per germline, CDR1 LGHNA and CDR2 YSLEER. Trimming pared 0 bases from V and 6 bases from J, leaving 8 bases between. CDR3 coding DNA: TGCGCCAGCAGCCAAGAAGCAGCGGATGGCTACACCTTC. Residues: CASSQEAADGYTF.

The chain links TRBV20-1 to TRBJ2-3; 8 bases map to TRBD1. The V segment lost 6 bases and the J segment 6 bases; nucleotides outside the gene matches: 11. The CDR3 sequence is 14 residues long. Germline CDR1 and CDR2: DFQATT and SNEGSKA (reference sequence). CDR3 residues: CSANGQGEADTQYF. CDR3 bases: TGCAGTGCCAACGGACAGGGCGAGGCGGATACGCAGTATTTT.

There are a few counts of this clonotype. The rearrangement uses TRBV12-3 or TRBV12-4 and TRBJ2-1; no reliable D call. The CDR3 totals 13 residues. V was clipped by 5 bases and J by 7 bases, with 12 bases between them. The DNA of the CDR3 is TGTGCCAGCAGTACCAGACTCCATAATGAGCAGTTCTTC. This codes for CASSTRLHNEQFF.

This clonotype was seen only a few times. V gene TRBV7-3 combines with J gene TRBJ2-1, with 9 bases matching TRBD2. V dropped 1 base and J dropped 1; count of bases not matched to a gene: 5. Per the germline V gene, CDR1 is SGHTA and CDR2 is FQGTGA. The CDR3 spans 17 residues. The CDR3, as DNA: TGTGCCAGCAGCTTAAGGGTTGCGGGAGGGTCCTACAATGAGCAGTTCTTC. It translates to CASSLRVAGGSYNEQFF.

This clonotype was seen repeatedly, ten times or more. V is TRBV10-3 and J is TRBJ2-3; 11 bases are shared with TRBD2. The V and J ends lost 3 bases and 2 bases, in that order; junction bases with no gene match: 4. Germline V lookup: CDR1 ENHRY, CDR2 SYGVKD. The CDR3 has 16 residues. The CDR3: CAISDQTSGITDTQYF. The CDR3, as DNA: TGTGCCATCAGTGACCAGACTAGCGGGATCACAGATACGCAGTATTTT.

This clonotype was counted at least ten times. The chain employs TRBV27 and TRBJ1-4, with unresolved D. Per germline, CDR1 MNHEY and CDR2 SMNVEV (reference sequence). CDR3 length: 14 residues. V shed 5 bases and J shed 7 bases, with 14 bases lying between them. CDR3 DNA: TGTGCCAGCAGTCCCGGCTGGAATGCTGAAAAACTGTTTTTT. Amino acids: CASSPGWNAEKLFF. Full variable domain (remainder filled in from reference TRBV27 and TRBJ1-4): EAQVTQNPRYLITVTGKKLTVTCSQNMNHEYMSWYRQDPGLGLRQIYYSMNVEVTDKGDVPEGYKVSRKEKRNFPLILESPSPNQTSLYFCASSPGWNAEKLFFGSGTQLSVL.

In the case of this clonotype: This may be a read error: a much more frequent sequence differs by one nucleotide. This CDR3 is CASSLGGHVPPYEQYF. The CDR3 DNA is TGTGCCAGCAGTTTAGGGGGGCATGTTCCCCCCTACGAGCAGTACTTC. The chain has TRBV28 and TRBJ2-7, with D possibly called TRBD1 or TRBD2 (6 bases each). This CDR3 contains 16 residues. Germline V gene lookup returns CDR1 MDHEN and CDR2 SYDVKM. The V and J ends lost 2 bases and 2 bases respectively, with 16 bases between them.

This clonotype was seen many times. The chain employs TRBV4-3 and TRBJ2-1; D may be TRBD1 (7 bases). Germline assignment: CDR1 LGHNA and CDR2 YSLEER. The V end was cut by 4 bases, the J end by 6 bases, with 19 bases between. CDR3 length: 16 residues. The CDR3 reads CASSRGTANLINEQFF. The CDR3 DNA is TGCGCCAGCAGCCGCGGGACAGCGAACTTGATCAATGAGCAGTTCTTC.

The V call is TRBV6-5, the J call TRBJ1-2; unclear D gene. This CDR3 comprises 13 residues. CDR1 and CDR2 from the germline V gene are MNHEY and SVGAGI. V gave up 4 bases and J gave up 3 bases, with 9 bases separating them. CDR3 sequence: CASSSRVDYGYTF. The CDR3 nucleotides read TGTGCCAGCAGTTCGCGGGTGGACTATGGCTACACCTTC.

This clonotype was seen repeatedly, ten times or more. The rearrangement links TRBV10-3 to TRBJ2-3, with 7 bases matching TRBD2. The CDR3 has 16 amino acids. With 2 bases clipped from V and 5 bases from J, the junction kept 10 bases outside the gene matches. Germline assignment: CDR1 ENHRY and CDR2 SYGVKD. The CDR3: CAISEGLADSVDTQYF. In DNA form, the CDR3 reads TGTGCCATCAGTGAGGGGCTAGCGGATTCAGTAGATACGCAGTATTTT.

This clonotype was detected ten times or more. This chain uses TRBV7-2 with TRBJ1-1; D unclear. CDR3 length: 14 amino acids. CDR1 is SGHTA and CDR2 is FQGNSA in the germline V gene. Trimming took off 2 bases at V and 1 base at J, with 8 bases between the two ends. CDR3 nucleotide sequence: TGTGCCAGCAGCTTATTTCCGGGGAACACTGAAGCTTTCTTT. It codes for CASSLFPGNTEAFF.

The V gene is TRBV23-1, the J gene TRBJ2-2; D is ambiguous. TRBV23-1 is assigned to the ORF class and has an uncertain function. The CDR3 is 16 residues long. Trimming took 6 bases from V and 1 from J, leaving 15 bases between them. The CDR3 is CASSKDNPRNTGELFF. CDR3 in DNA: TGCGCCAGCAGCAAAGACAACCCCAGGAACACCGGGGAGCTGTTTTTT.

J is TRBJ2-3 and V is TRBV29-1; a weak D match, TRBD2 (6 bases). Trimming took 6 bases from V and 1 from J, leaving 14 bases between them. The CDR3 is 14 residues long. From germline, CDR1 is SQVTM and CDR2 ANQGSEA. CDR3 nucleotide sequence: TGCAGCGTCAGAGCGGGTTCCCGCACAGATACGCAGTATTTT. This gives the protein CSVRAGSRTDTQYF.

CDR3 bases: TGTGCCAGCAGCTCACAAAGGGCTAGTGGGGATACGCAGTATTTT. Translating it yields CASSSQRASGDTQYF. The V gene is TRBV7-2, the J gene TRBJ2-3; D unresolved. The germline V gene has CDR1 SGHTA and CDR2 FQGNSA. The V end was cut by 4 bases, the J end by 6 bases, with 17 bases between. This CDR3 region has 15 residues.

In this sample, this clonotype turned up a few times. CDR3 bases: TGTGCCAGCAGCGGAACCGGGACAGGGCGAAAAAATCAGCCCCAGCATTTT. It translates to CASSGTGTGRKNQPQHF. V and J are TRBV5-5 and TRBJ1-5; 9 bases map to TRBD1. There are 17 residues in the CDR3. CDR1 and CDR2 from the germline V gene are SGHKS and YYEKEE (reference sequence). Trimming at V came to 4 bases and at J to 4 bases, leaving 12 bases not matched to a gene.

This clonotype has only a few counts. The chain employs TRBV6-5 and TRBJ1-6, with TRBD1 as a possible D gene (5 bases). In germline, CDR1 is MNHEY, CDR2 SVGAGI. The CDR3 runs 16 residues. V was trimmed by 1 base and J by 9 bases, leaving 16 bases between them. In nucleotides, the CDR3 is TGTGCCAGCAGTTACTGGAGCAGGGCTAGTAGTTCACCCCTCCACTTT. The encoded protein is CASSYWSRASSSPLHF.

In its sample, this clonotype was seen a few times. The chain has TRBV28 and TRBJ2-1; no clear D. CDR1 MDHEN and CDR2 SYDVKM come from the germline V gene. The CDR3 has 11 residues. The V end lost 2 bases, the J end lost 15 bases, and 11 bases lay between the germline ends. The CDR3 region has the DNA TGTGCCAGCAGTTTAAATAGTGGGTGGTTCTTC. Its protein product is CASSLNSGWFF.

The chain combines TRBV5-1 with TRBJ2-5; possibly TRBD1 for D (5 bases). The CDR3 consists of 16 residues. Germline CDR1 reads SGHRS; CDR2 reads YFSETQ. V gave up 0 bases and J gave up 5 bases, with 17 bases separating them. The CDR3 nucleotides read TGCGCCAGCAGCTTGGCTGGGGCGGCGGTCGTGGAGACCCAGTACTTC. Translated: CASSLAGAAVVETQYF.

This chain uses TRBV20-1 with TRBJ2-1, with 8 bases lining up with TRBD2. After removal of 6 bases from V and 7 bases from J, the junction contained 14 bases not matched to a gene. The CDR3 has 15 residues. Germline assignment: CDR1 DFQATT and CDR2 SNEGSKA (reference sequence). The chain's CDR3 is CSAEGPGGRLNEQFF. CDR3 in DNA: TGCAGTGCCGAAGGCCCCGGCGGGAGGTTAAATGAGCAGTTCTTC.

Regarding this clonotype: This may be a read error: a much more frequent sequence differs by one nucleotide. The chain links TRBV12-3 or TRBV12-4 to TRBJ2-7, with D possibly being TRBD1 or TRBD2 (5 bases each). The length of the CDR3 is 12 residues. V dropped 3 bases and J dropped 7 bases, with 10 bases sitting between them. The CDR3 coding sequence is TGTGCCAGCAGTTTTGGGGACGTGGAGCAGTACTTC. Amino acid sequence: CASSFGDVEQYF.

This clonotype appeared a few times. The chain uses TRBV18 and TRBJ2-7; D is uncertain. The CDR3 runs to 14 residues. Trimming left V 0 bases short and J 5 bases short, with 11 bases between. Looked up from germline, CDR1 is KGHSH and CDR2 is LQKENI. The chain's CDR3 is CASSPPAKLHEQYF. The DNA for the CDR3 is TGTGCCAGCTCACCACCGGCTAAACTCCACGAGCAGTACTTC. Full variable domain (remainder filled in from reference TRBV18 and TRBJ2-7): NAGVMQNPRHLVRRRGQEARLRCSPMKGHSHVYWYRQLPEEGLKFMVYLQKENIIDESGMPKERFSAEFPKEGPSILRIQQVVRGDSAAYFCASSPPAKLHEQYFGPGTRLTVT.

There are a few counts of this clonotype. The rearrangement joins TRBV30 to TRBJ1-3, with D tentatively TRBD1 (6 bases). The CDR3 totals 15 residues. Trimming took off 1 base at V and 5 bases at J, with 15 bases between the two ends. Germline assignment: CDR1 GTSNPN and CDR2 SVGIG (reference sequence). CDR3 sequence (DNA): TGTGCCTGGAGTGGGCGTGAGGGGGTACGAAACACCATATATTTT. This codes for CAWSGREGVRNTIYF.

This clonotype was found many times. The V call is TRBV5-1, the J call TRBJ1-6; D remains ambiguous. Looked up from germline, CDR1 is SGHRS and CDR2 is YFSETQ. Trimming cost V 0 bases and J 6 bases, with 4 bases left between them. CDR3 length: 13 amino acids. CDR3 sequence (DNA): TGCGCCAGCAGCTTGGACGCTAATTCACCCCTCCACTTT. Translated: CASSLDANSPLHF.